The clone carrying this T cell receptor beta chain is a singleton in its sample. For TCRbeta, the library was prepared with unique molecular identifiers. TCRdb ran MiXCR on the PCR reads and lists one entry per CDR3 protein. This table has 700,000 or so distinct CDR3 sequences, less than 15% appearing once. The CDR3 loop spans 17 amino acids. After removal of 6 bases from V and 4 bases from J, the junction contained 15 bases not matched to a gene. Germline CDR1 and CDR2: MDHEN and SYDVKM. These data originate in a study of T-cell reconstitution after alpha-beta-depleted transplantation in children. This clonotype originated in a girl aged 2-15 years with congenital amegakaryocytic thrombocytopenia, due to receive a stem cell transplant. Sample: PBMCs, taken before TCRalphabeta/CD19-depleted stem cell transplant. The V gene is TRBV28, the J gene TRBJ1-5; 7 bases agree with TRBD1. In nucleotides, the CDR3 is TGTGCCAGCAGGGAATACCCGAAACAGGGGAGGAATCAGCCCCAGCATTTT. The encoded protein is CASREYPKQGRNQPQHF.